The next 20 T cell receptor beta chains were all read from a single sample in a study of shared clonotypes between healthy human individuals. This table comes from immunoSEQ multiplex PCR, and its TCRdb copy is limited to in-frame clones, with some not included. Here the sample spans fewer than 600,000 clones, around 79% being singletons. The source material was PBMCs. These receptors all come from a middle-aged woman in good health. Some clones in this sample may be carry-over from other donors' samples.

The rearrangement joins TRBV5-1 to TRBJ1-2; 7 bases align to TRBD1. CDR1 is SGHRS and CDR2 is YFSETQ in the germline V gene. This CDR3 is built from 14 residues. The junction had 4 bases not matched to a gene; V was cut back by 4 bases and J by 1 base. CDR3 nucleotides: TGCGCCAGCAGCCCGGGACAGCTTAACTATGGCTACACCTTC. Translating gives CASSPGQLNYGYTF.

On this clone itself: Other DNA sequences in this specimen translate into the identical CDR3. V gene TRBV30 combines with J gene TRBJ2-7; D is perhaps TRBD1 (5 bases). The CDR3 covers 13 residues. The germline V gene has CDR1 GTSNPN and CDR2 SVGIG (reference sequence). With 2 bases removed from V and 2 bases from J, the gap between germline ends came to 10 bases. The CDR3 coding sequence is TGTGCCTGGAGTCCAGGGCAGGCCTACGAGCAGTACTTC. This gives the protein CAWSPGQAYEQYF.

In its sample, this clone was seen many times. This sample also contains other DNA sequences that code for the same CDR3. The CDR3 loop reads CASSPTGNTEAFF. As DNA, the CDR3 is TGCGCCAGCAGTCCGACAGGGAACACTGAAGCTTTCTTT. The chain carries TRBV10-2 and TRBJ1-1, with D tentatively TRBD1 (6 bases). This CDR3 spans 13 amino acids. The V end was cut by 5 bases, the J end by 1 base, with 8 bases between. Germline assignment: CDR1 WSHSY and CDR2 SAAADI.

This chain connects TRBV5-1 to TRBJ1-1; no reliable D call. CDR3 length: 15 amino acids. CDR1 SGHRS and CDR2 YFSETQ come from the germline V gene. Trimming took 0 bases from V and 4 from J, leaving 13 bases between them. CDR3 protein: CASSLARAVGTEAFF. The CDR3 DNA is TGCGCCAGCAGCTTGGCCCGAGCCGTTGGCACTGAAGCTTTCTTT.

The chain combines TRBV10-1 with TRBJ2-7; possible D gene TRBD2, 6 bases. Germline CDR1 reads WNHNN; CDR2 reads SYGVQD (reference sequence). This CDR3 contains 12 residues. V was shortened by 5 bases and J by 4 bases, with 9 bases between the two germline ends. The CDR3 spells CASSNSGYEQYF. DNA for the CDR3: TGCGCCAGCAGTAATAGCGGATACGAGCAGTACTTC.

The V gene is TRBV7-9, the J gene TRBJ2-3, with TRBD1 matching 7 bases. The germline gives CDR1 SEHNR, CDR2 FQNEAQ (reference sequence). The length of the CDR3 is 15 residues. V was pared by 2 bases and J by 2 bases, with 4 bases of the junction left unmatched. CDR3 DNA sequence: TGTGCCAGCAGCTTAAGTGGACAGGACACAGATACGCAGTATTTT. Its protein is CASSLSGQDTDTQYF. Full variable domain (outside the CDR3, taken from reference TRBV7-9 and TRBJ2-3): DTGVSQNPRHKITKRGQNVTFRCDPISEHNRLYWYRQTLGQGPEFLTYFQNEAQLEKSRLLSDRFSAERPKGSFSTLEIQRTEQGDSAMYLCASSLSGQDTDTQYFGPGTRLTVL.

The chain uses TRBV21-1 and TRBJ1-1. TRBV21-1 is a pseudogene segment. The length of the CDR3 is 13 residues. The CDR3 here is CASSGGFRSEAFF. CDR3 bases: TGTGCCAGCAGTGGAGGATTCCGGTCTGAAGCTTTCTTT.

The V gene is TRBV19, the J gene TRBJ1-1; D ambiguous. CDR3 length: 12 amino acids. Germline-derived CDR1 and CDR2 are LNHDA and SQIVND (reference sequence). Deletions cut 7 bases from V and 0 bases from J, with 6 bases between. CDR3 DNA: TGTGCCAGTAACACCATGAACACTGAAGCTTTCTTT. It is translated as CASNTMNTEAFF.

The V and J genes are TRBV7-6 and TRBJ2-3, with D perhaps matching TRBD1 or TRBD2 (6 bases each). Germline assignment: CDR1 SGHVS and CDR2 FNYEAQ. Trimming pared 4 bases from V and 0 bases from J, leaving 11 bases between. The CDR3 sequence is 15 residues long. The CDR3 nucleotides are TGTGCCAGCAGCTCCGGGGGCAGAAGCACAGATACGCAGTATTTT. It codes for CASSSGGRSTDTQYF. The full variable domain, its missing parts supplied by reference TRBV7-6 and TRBJ2-3, is GAGVSQSPRYKVTKRGQDVALRCDPISGHVSLYWYRQALGQGPEFLTYFNYEAQQDKSGLPNDRFSAERPEGSISTLTIQRTEQRDSAMYRCASSSGGRSTDTQYFGPGTRLTVL.

The chain is built from TRBV6-4 and TRBJ2-1; no firm D call. This CDR3 has 14 residues. Per the germline V gene, CDR1 is MRHNA and CDR2 is SNTAGT. V lost 5 bases, J lost 3 bases, and 11 bases lay in between. The CDR3 bases are TGTGCCAGCAGTCCCGCCGGGTTCTACAATGAGCAGTTCTTC. Translated: CASSPAGFYNEQFF.

Note on this clone: At one of its ends the junction is not consistent with the germline gene, which may arise from a read error. The chain uses TRBV6-1 and TRBJ2-7; 10 nucleotides agree with TRBD2. The CDR3 sequence is 14 residues long. Germline V lookup: CDR1 MNHNS, CDR2 SASEGT. The CDR3 nucleotides are TGTGCCAGCAGAGAAAGAGGGGCGGCTAGCGGGAGCTCCTTC. It codes for CASRERGAASGSSF.

This chain joins TRBV19 and TRBJ2-1, with 12 bases identical to TRBD2. The CDR3 contains 18 residues. Trimming took 5 bases from V and 0 from J; bases not matched to a gene: 8. Germline CDR1 and CDR2: LNHDA and SQIVND (reference sequence). In DNA form, the CDR3 reads TGTGCCAGTAGTCCCAGACTAGCGGGGGACCGCTCCTACAATGAGCAGTTCTTC. The encoded protein is CASSPRLAGDRSYNEQFF. Full variable domain (remainder filled in from reference TRBV19 and TRBJ2-1): DGGITQSPKYLFRKEGQNVTLSCEQNLNHDAMYWYRQDPGQGLRLIYYSQIVNDFQKGDIAEGYSVSREKKESFPLTVTSAQKNPTAFYLCASSPRLAGDRSYNEQFFGPGTRLTVL.

This clone was observed a few times. The chain combines TRBV7-2 with TRBJ2-1, with unresolved D. CDR3 length equals 13 residues. Trimming stripped 3 bases from V and 8 bases from J, with 11 bases between. Germline V gives CDR1 SGHTA, CDR2 FQGNSA. The DNA of the CDR3 is TGTGCCAGCAGCTTCGTCCCCTTGGATGAGCAGTTCTTC. Translating gives CASSFVPLDEQFF. Based on the CDR3 plus reference TRBV7-2 and TRBJ2-1, the full variable domain is GAGVSQSPSNKVTEKGKDVELRCDPISGHTALYWYRQSLGQGLEFLIYFQGNSAPDKSGLPSDRFSAERTGGSVSTLTIQRTQQEDSAVYLCASSFVPLDEQFFGPGTRLTVL.

About this clone itself: At one end the junction does not follow the germline gene, possibly because of a read error. The chain uses TRBV5-8 and TRBJ1-1; TRBD1 matches 8 bases. This CDR3 region has 14 residues. Per germline, CDR1 SGHTS and CDR2 YDEGEE. The CDR3, as DNA: TGTGCCAGCAGCTTCAGGGGGCTGGGCACTGAAGCTTCCTTT. The encoded protein is CASSFRGLGTEASF. The full variable domain, rest sourced from reference TRBV5-8 and TRBJ1-1, is EAGVTQSPTHLIKTRGQQATLRCSPISGHTSVYWYQQALGLGLQFLLWYDEGEERNRGNFPPRFSGRQFPNYSSELNVNALELEDSALYLCASSFRGLGTEASFGQGTRLTVV.

The J gene is TRBJ2-1, the V gene TRBV28, with D perhaps given as TRBD1 or TRBD2 (5 bases each). This CDR3 region has 15 residues. V lost 7 bases to trimming and J lost 6 bases, with 19 bases between them. Germline loops: CDR1 MDHEN, CDR2 SYDVKM. Written as DNA, the CDR3 is TGTGCCAGCACCCAGGACGGTACGGGGCCCAATGAGCAGTTCTTC. It translates to CASTQDGTGPNEQFF.

The sample holds one count of this clone. The CDR3 bases are TGTGCCAGCTCTGCGGCTAGCGGGAGTGTGGATACGCAGTATTTT. Translated, it gives CASSAASGSVDTQYF. The J gene is TRBJ2-3, the V gene TRBV6-1; TRBD2 matches at 10 bases. The V gene's germline CDR1 is MNHNS and CDR2 SASEGT. V gave up 8 bases and J gave up 6 bases; unmatched junction bases: 11. The CDR3 has 15 amino acids.

V usage is TRBV29-1 and J usage is TRBJ2-1, with D unclear. The CDR3 totals 12 residues. CDR1 is SQVTM, CDR2 ANQGSEA, per germline. Trimming shortened V by 4 bases and J by 5 bases, and 9 bases separated the two germline ends. The CDR3 loop reads CSVAHPNNEQFF. The CDR3, as DNA: TGCAGCGTTGCCCACCCCAACAATGAGCAGTTCTTC.

The chain couples TRBV6-6 to TRBJ2-3; either TRBD1 or TRBD2 may fit D (5 bases each). V lost 6 bases and J lost 2, with 12 bases in between. The CDR3 runs 14 residues. The germline CDR1 and CDR2 sequences are MNHNY and SVGAGI (reference sequence). CDR3 sequence: CASRLGTVTDTQYF. The DNA for the CDR3 is TGTGCCAGCAGGCTCGGGACCGTCACAGATACGCAGTATTTT.

The rearrangement joins TRBV7-9 to TRBJ2-2; TRBD2 aligns across 9 bases. Trimming at V came to 4 bases and at J to 8 bases, leaving 5 bases not matched to a gene. The CDR3 runs to 14 residues. Germline loops: CDR1 SEHNR, CDR2 FQNEAQ (reference sequence). The chain's CDR3 is CASSSGLALGELFF. CDR3 nucleotide sequence: TGTGCCAGCAGCTCGGGACTAGCCCTTGGGGAGCTGTTTTTT.

This clone has just a few counts. The chain carries TRBV7-3 and TRBJ2-6, with D unresolved. The CDR3 spans 15 residues. The germline V and J ends were trimmed by 4 bases and 0 bases, with 7 bases remaining between them. The germline gives CDR1 SGHTA, CDR2 FQGTGA. The DNA for the CDR3 is TGTGCCAGCAGCTCCTCGGGCTCTGGGGCCAACGTCCTGACTTTC. Protein product: CASSSSGSGANVLTF.